These 23 T cell receptor beta chains share one sample of origin, sequenced in a study of post-analysis software for immune sequencing data. These receptors have no identified antigens. Prepared TCR beta cDNA libraries contained unique molecular identifiers. TCRdb re-analysed the PCR reads in MiXCR, keeping a single row per CDR3 protein. This sample yields approximately 400,000 distinct CDR3 sequences, of which less than 35% are seen a single time; 13% belongs to the top ten. Overall study results and limits: There were a few TRBV segments more frequent in patients than controls, and TRBV5-6, TRBV5-1 and TRBV20-1 were among them.

Sequences were obtained from blood. The receptors here all came from a girl aged 5 to 17 with multiple sclerosis.

As concerns this clonotype: One end of the junction varies from germline; a read error may be responsible. This rearrangement joins TRBV7-6 to TRBJ2-5, with D hard to call. CDR1 is SGHVS, CDR2 FNYEAQ, per germline. The CDR3 totals 13 residues. CDR3 DNA sequence: TGTGCCAGCAGCTTAATCAGCCAAGAGGCCCAGTACTTC. Protein: CASSLISQEAQYF.

A few counts support this clonotype. The chain's CDR3 is CSVEIQVNTEAFF. The DNA of the CDR3 is TGCAGCGTCGAGATTCAAGTGAACACTGAAGCTTTCTTT. This chain uses TRBV29-1 with TRBJ1-1; D not resolved. Germline V lookup: CDR1 SQVTM, CDR2 ANQGSEA. This CDR3 region has 13 residues. V was shortened by 6 bases and J by 0 bases, with 11 bases between the two germline ends.

This rearrangement joins TRBV6-5 to TRBJ1-1; 8 nucleotides agree with TRBD1. The CDR3 has 14 amino acids. CDR1 MNHEY and CDR2 SVGAGI come from the germline V gene. V gave up 4 bases and J gave up 5 bases; unmatched junction bases: 6. The CDR3 sequence: CASSSGQGATEAFF. Here the CDR3 DNA reads TGTGCCAGCAGTTCCGGACAGGGAGCGACTGAAGCTTTCTTT.

The V call is TRBV9, the J call TRBJ2-7; no clear D gene. Trimming stripped 2 bases from V and 3 bases from J, with 12 bases between. Germline V gene lookup returns CDR1 SGDLS and CDR2 YYNGEE. The CDR3 spans 14 residues. CDR3 bases: TGTGCCAGCAGCGTCCGACCCAGTTTCTACGAGCAGTACTTC. This sequence encodes CASSVRPSFYEQYF.

This chain uses TRBV5-1 with TRBJ2-4; the D gene could be TRBD1 or TRBD2 (5 bases each). The CDR3 has 13 residues. Trimming left V 0 bases short and J 9 bases short, with 10 bases between. The germline gives CDR1 SGHRS, CDR2 YFSETQ. The CDR3 loop reads CASSLDPGTIQYF. The DNA of the CDR3 is TGCGCCAGCAGCTTGGACCCAGGGACCATTCAGTACTTC.

This clonotype was observed at least ten times. The V gene is TRBV5-1, the J gene TRBJ2-1, with 11 positions matching TRBD2. V shed 4 bases, J shed 2 bases, and the junction held 5 bases outside the gene matches. The germline V gene encodes CDR1 SGHRS and CDR2 YFSETQ. The CDR3 totals 16 residues. CDR3 in DNA: TGCGCCAGCAGCCTTAGCGGGGGGGTAGCCTACAATGAGCAGTTCTTC. It yields the protein CASSLSGGVAYNEQFF.

This clonotype was counted a few times. V and J are TRBV5-6 and TRBJ2-1; D is unclear. The CDR3 extends over 12 amino acids. In germline, CDR1 is SGHDT, CDR2 YYEEEE. V lost 4 bases and J 7 bases, leaving 9 bases between the germline ends. CDR3 loop: CASSPVGNEQFF. In DNA form, the CDR3 reads TGTGCCAGCAGCCCAGTAGGGAATGAGCAGTTCTTC.

This clonotype came up many times. The chain has TRBV4-2 and TRBJ2-5; D possibly corresponds to TRBD2 (6 bases). CDR1 is LGHNA, CDR2 YNFKEQ, per germline. V was pared by 0 bases and J by 0 bases, with 11 bases between. This CDR3 has 16 amino acids. CDR3 DNA sequence: TGTGCCAGCAGCCAAGATGGGGGACTCTACCAAGAGACCCAGTACTTC. It yields the protein CASSQDGGLYQETQYF.

The chain is built from TRBV28 and TRBJ2-1, with a weak D call TRBD1 (5 bases). The germline gives CDR1 MDHEN, CDR2 SYDVKM. The CDR3 length is 13 residues. Between the trimmed V and J ends, which lost 6 bases and 8 bases, there was a span of 14 bases. The CDR3 sequence is CASSQTEYDEQFF. CDR3 in DNA: TGTGCCAGCAGCCAGACAGAGTACGATGAGCAGTTCTTC.

This clonotype was observed a handful of times. The V and J genes are TRBV7-9 and TRBJ1-2; TRBD1 might be the D (6 bases). In germline, CDR1 is SEHNR, CDR2 FQNEAQ (reference sequence). The length of the CDR3 is 19 residues. The V and J ends lost 4 bases and 0 bases respectively, with 24 bases between them. CDR3 amino acids: CASSSSTGTRNLPNYGYTF. DNA for the CDR3: TGTGCCAGCAGCTCCTCAACAGGGACGAGGAATCTACCTAACTATGGCTACACCTTC.

In this sample, this clonotype turned up a few times. V is TRBV5-1 and J is TRBJ2-4, with a weak D call TRBD1 (5 bases). This CDR3 comprises 14 residues. V lost 0 bases and J 4 bases, leaving 8 bases between the germline ends. Germline CDR1 and CDR2: SGHRS and YFSETQ. The CDR3 nucleotides are TGCGCCAGCAGCTTGGAGGGGAAGAAAAACATTCAGTACTTC. Protein: CASSLEGKKNIQYF.

This clonotype has only a few counts. V is TRBV27 and J is TRBJ2-1, with 7 bases matching TRBD2. The germline V gene encodes CDR1 MNHEY and CDR2 SMNVEV (reference sequence). With 2 bases clipped from V and 2 bases from J, the junction kept 6 bases outside the gene matches. This CDR3 is built from 16 residues. The CDR3 region is CASSLVGTNPYNEQFF. The CDR3 DNA reads as TGTGCCAGCAGTTTAGTAGGGACTAACCCCTACAATGAGCAGTTCTTC.

The chain is built from TRBV6-5 and TRBJ1-5; 8 bases fit TRBD1. Germline CDR1 and CDR2: MNHEY and SVGAGI. Losses at the gene ends were 4 bases for V and 9 bases for J; bases not matched to a gene: 17. This CDR3 spans 17 amino acids. CDR3 in DNA: TGTGCCAGCAGTTCCGGCCGCGGGACAGGTTTGTTGGGGCCCCAGCATTTT. This sequence encodes CASSSGRGTGLLGPQHF.

This clonotype appeared a few times. The J gene is TRBJ2-6, the V gene TRBV29-1; 7 positions agree with TRBD2. Unmatched junction bases numbered 9, after V lost 4 bases and J lost 0 bases. Germline assignment: CDR1 SQVTM and CDR2 ANQGSEA. This CDR3 has 17 residues. The CDR3 protein is CSVGSGIQSSGANVLTF. The CDR3 nucleotides read TGCAGCGTTGGGAGCGGGATCCAATCCTCTGGGGCCAACGTCCTGACTTTC.

This sequence joins TRBV4-1 and TRBJ1-1; TRBD1 agrees at 7 bases. This CDR3 is 18 amino acids long. Germline CDR1 is MGHRA and CDR2 is YSYEKL. V lost 4 bases, J lost 0 bases, and 14 bases stayed unmatched. CDR3 residues: CASSPRGVGQLMNTEAFF. CDR3 sequence (DNA): TGCGCCAGCAGCCCTCGAGGGGTGGGACAGCTCATGAACACTGAAGCTTTCTTT.

This clonotype showed up just a few times. V and J are TRBV11-2 and TRBJ1-1, with D possibly matching TRBD1 (6 bases). This CDR3 has 15 amino acids. The germline gives CDR1 SGHAT, CDR2 FQNNGV. Trimming pared 1 base from V and 1 base from J, leaving 10 bases between. CDR3 protein: CASSLVGRGNTEAFF. The CDR3 DNA is TGTGCCAGCAGCTTAGTAGGCAGGGGGAACACTGAAGCTTTCTTT.

The chain is built from TRBV11-2 and TRBJ2-1; D unresolved. This CDR3 region has 12 residues. The germline V and J ends were trimmed by 1 base and 8 bases, with 6 bases remaining between them. Germline values: CDR1 SGHAT, CDR2 FQNNGV. In DNA form, the CDR3 reads TGTGCCAGCAGCTTAGTCCCTGATGAGCAGTTCTTC. Translated, it gives CASSLVPDEQFF.

CDR3 sequence (DNA): TGTGCCAGCAGCTTAGCGACGGTGAACACTGAAGCTTTCTTT. Protein sequence: CASSLATVNTEAFF. J is TRBJ1-1 and V is TRBV7-2; the D is unclear. This CDR3 region has 14 residues. V shed 0 bases and J shed 0 bases, with 5 bases lying between them. Germline CDR1 SGHTA, CDR2 FQGNSA.

This clonotype occurred a few times. The chain has TRBV6-6 and TRBJ2-4, with 7 bases fitting TRBD1. Trimming removed 2 bases from V and 15 bases from J; junction bases left unmatched: 10. The germline CDR1 and CDR2 sequences are MNHNY and SVGAGI (reference sequence). The CDR3 covers 13 residues. The CDR3 DNA reads TGTGCCAGCAGTTACACAGGGGCTTTGGATCCGTACTTC. This gives the protein CASSYTGALDPYF.

Comment on this clonotype: The junction departs from germline at one end; a sequencing error may be responsible. The chain is built from TRBV12-3 or TRBV12-4 and TRBJ1-2; D is unresolved. This CDR3 has 13 amino acids. CDR3 region: CASSTTSAVGHTF. The CDR3 region has the DNA TGTGCCAGCAGCACAACCTCAGCGGTTGGCCACACCTTC.

This clonotype appeared a few times. This chain links TRBV11-2 with TRBJ1-3, with 9 positions matching TRBD1. This CDR3 is built from 15 residues. With V trimmed by 8 bases and J by 4 bases, 9 bases remained unmatched. The germline gives CDR1 SGHAT, CDR2 FQNNGV. CDR3 nucleotide sequence: TGTGCCAGCGTGGAGACAGGGGGAGCAGGAAACACCATATATTTT. This gives the protein CASVETGGAGNTIYF.

The V gene is TRBV20-1, the J gene TRBJ1-2; D unresolved. In germline, CDR1 is DFQATT, CDR2 SNEGSKA (reference sequence). This CDR3 comprises 15 residues. The V and J ends lost 0 bases and 4 bases respectively, with 15 bases between them. The DNA of the CDR3 is TGCAGTGCTAGAGAGACAACAGAGGCGTTCTATGGCTACACCTTC. The encoded protein is CSARETTEAFYGYTF.

The rearrangement links TRBV20-1 to TRBJ2-1; D could derive from TRBD1 or TRBD2 (5 bases each). The germline CDR1 and CDR2 sequences are DFQATT and SNEGSKA (reference sequence). The CDR3 totals 15 residues. The V and J ends lost 0 bases and 9 bases respectively, with 18 bases between them. CDR3 residues: CSARDRRNGDGEQFF. The CDR3 DNA reads as TGCAGTGCTAGAGATAGGAGAAATGGGGACGGTGAGCAGTTCTTC.